The rows below give T cell receptor beta chains drawn from one sample of a study of blood T cell repertoires in COVID-19. Here immunoSEQ multiplex PCR was the method, and the copy in TCRdb shows in-frame clones only, minus some. The sample has 200,000 to 250,000 clones, around 87% seen once. The source material was PBMCs or T cells enriched from blood (not recorded which). These receptors came from a woman aged 50 to 60 who had recovered from COVID-19. CDR3s include the opening cysteine and the closing phenylalanine or tryptophan. Fields, in order: V gene, CDR3 length, clone size, J gene, D gene, CDR3 protein, CDR3 DNA. D genes are given only for firm matches. Some rows mark clone size as missing; the rest say once, few, many or name a class of expanded clone.

V: TRBV24-1; length: 14; size: -; J: TRBJ2-2; D: -; CDR3: CATSIGMNTGELFF; DNA: TGTGCCACCAGTATCGGGATGAACACCGGGGAGCTGTTTTTT
V: TRBV6-6; length: 15; size: -; J: TRBJ1-2; D: -; CDR3: CASREPATNSRGYTF; DNA: TGTGCCAGCAGGGAGCCCGCGACCAACTCCCGAGGCTACACCTTC
V: TRBV3-1/TRBV3-2; length: 14; size: -; J: TRBJ2-1; D: TRBD2; CDR3: CASSRGRGEGEQFF; DNA: TGTGCCAGCAGCCGGGGGAGGGGCGAAGGTGAGCAGTTCTTC
V: TRBV2; length: 13; size: -; J: TRBJ2-4; D: -; CDR3: CASSEEGRNIQYF; DNA: TGTGCCAGCAGTGAGGAGGGGCGGAACATTCAGTACTTC
V: TRBV7-7; length: 16; size: -; J: TRBJ2-1; D: TRBD2; CDR3: CASSPGLAGSMNEQFF; DNA: TGTGCTAGCAGCCCAGGACTAGCGGGAAGTATGAATGAGCAGTTCTTC
V: TRBV6-5; length: 13; size: -; J: TRBJ2-7; D: TRBD1; CDR3: CASTGTGPYEQYF; DNA: TGTGCCAGCACAGGGACAGGACCCTACGAGCAGTACTTC
V: TRBV5-1; length: 14; size: -; J: TRBJ1-2; D: TRBD1; CDR3: CASSPRTGPYGYTF; DNA: TGCGCCAGCAGCCCACGGACAGGGCCCTATGGCTACACCTTC
V: TRBV7-9; length: 13; size: -; J: TRBJ2-7; D: TRBD2; CDR3: CASSLAGAYEQYF; DNA: TGTGCCAGCAGCCTAGCGGGAGCCTACGAGCAGTACTTC
V: TRBV24-1; length: 14; size: -; J: TRBJ1-1; D: -; CDR3: CATSSTGRFTEAFF; DNA: TGTGCCACCTCGAGTACAGGGCGTTTCACTGAAGCTTTCTTT
V: TRBV11-2; length: 12; size: -; J: TRBJ1-1; D: -; CDR3: CASSPGLSRAFF; DNA: TGTGCCAGCAGCCCCGGACTATCCCGAGCTTTCTTT
V: TRBV7-2; length: 15; size: -; J: TRBJ1-2; D: TRBD1; CDR3: CASSTLTGAPFGYTF; DNA: TGTGCCAGCAGCACTCTCACAGGGGCGCCTTTTGGCTACACCTTC
V: TRBV5-1; length: 13; size: -; J: TRBJ1-4; D: -; CDR3: CASRSGTNEKLFF; DNA: TGCGCCAGTAGAAGCGGAACTAATGAAAAACTGTTTTTT
V: TRBV27; length: 12; size: once; J: TRBJ2-3; D: -; CDR3: CASSFSGDTQYF; DNA: TGTGCCAGCAGTTTCTCGGGGGATACGCAGTATTTT
V: TRBV5-1; length: 14; size: -; J: TRBJ2-1; D: -; CDR3: CASSPYLTYNEQFF; DNA: TGCGCCAGCAGCCCCTACTTAACCTACAATGAGCAGTTCTTC
V: TRBV7-9; length: 16; size: -; J: TRBJ2-5; D: TRBD2; CDR3: CASSLVSGGAMQTQYF; DNA: TGTGCCAGCAGCTTAGTCTCGGGGGGGGCGATGCAGACCCAGTACTTC
V: TRBV19; length: 14; size: -; J: TRBJ1-2; D: TRBD1; CDR3: CASSTGGPGYGYTF; DNA: TGTGCCAGTAGTACAGGGGGTCCGGGCTATGGCTACACCTTC
V: TRBV6-1; length: 16; size: -; J: TRBJ2-7; D: -; CDR3: CASSEARTVSSYEQYF; DNA: TGTGCCAGCAGTGAAGCCCGGACAGTGAGCTCCTACGAGCAGTACTTC
V: TRBV18; length: 15; size: -; J: TRBJ1-6; D: -; CDR3: CASSPNRESNSPLHF; DNA: TGTGCCAGCTCACCCAACCGAGAATCTAATTCACCCCTCCACTTT
V: TRBV18; length: 13; size: few; J: TRBJ1-1; D: -; CDR3: CASSADRNTEAFF; DNA: TGTGCCAGCTCAGCCGACAGGAACACTGAAGCTTTCTTT
V: TRBV27; length: 13; size: -; J: TRBJ2-3; D: -; CDR3: CASSMDYRDTQYF; DNA: TGTGCCAGCAGTATGGACTATAGGGATACGCAGTATTTT
V: TRBV14; length: 16; size: -; J: TRBJ1-2; D: TRBD1; CDR3: CASSQRTGGAAGGYTF; DNA: TGTGCCAGCAGCCAAAGAACAGGGGGCGCGGCGGGCGGCTACACCTTC
V: TRBV13; length: 15; size: -; J: TRBJ1-1; D: -; CDR3: CASKLENSYYTEAFF; DNA: TGTGCCAGCAAGCTTGAAAACAGCTATTACACTGAAGCTTTCTTT
V: TRBV10-1; length: 15; size: -; J: TRBJ1-2; D: -; CDR3: CASSVPGRGWNGYTF; DNA: TGCGCCAGCAGTGTGCCGGGCCGAGGGTGGAATGGCTACACCTTC
V: TRBV7-2; length: 16; size: -; J: TRBJ1-6; D: -; CDR3: CASSLLRAGRNSPLHF; DNA: TGTGCCAGCAGCTTATTACGCGCAGGGCGTAATTCACCCCTCCACTTT
V: TRBV19; length: 15; size: -; J: TRBJ1-1; D: TRBD1; CDR3: CASSIAGTGETEAFF; DNA: TGTGCCAGTAGTATAGCCGGGACAGGGGAGACTGAAGCTTTCTTT
V: TRBV5-1; length: 15; size: -; J: TRBJ2-5; D: -; CDR3: CASSLLGEQRETQYF; DNA: TGCGCCAGCAGCTTGCTCGGTGAGCAGCGGGAGACCCAGTACTTC
V: TRBV7-9; length: 15; size: -; J: TRBJ2-7; D: TRBD2; CDR3: CASSPSAGGPGEQYF; DNA: TGTGCCAGCAGCCCCTCAGCGGGAGGGCCGGGGGAGCAGTACTTC
V: TRBV6-1; length: 17; size: -; J: TRBJ1-1; D: -; CDR3: CASSEALGLPSNTEAFF; DNA: TGTGCCAGCAGTGAAGCGCTTGGGCTCCCCTCGAACACTGAAGCTTTCTTT